These T cell receptor beta chains were read from a single sample in a study of blood T cell repertoires in COVID-19. Sequenced by immunoSEQ multiplex PCR; TCRdb stores in-frame clones only, minus some. Of about 180,000 clones listed, roughly 90% are singletons. Material: peripheral blood. Every receptor here comes from a man between 65 and 85 years old with active or convalescent COVID-19. Each CDR3 is given with its conserved first and last residue. The D gene is left open where the match is weak. The listing skips clone size in some rows; elsewhere it reads once, few, many or a size class.

j_gene,abundance,d_gene,v_gene,CDR3aa,CDR3nt
TRBJ1-6,-,TRBD1,TRBV7-9,CASSLTQGSSPLHF,TGTGCCAGCAGCTTAACACAGGGGAGTTCACCCCTCCACTTT
TRBJ2-7,-,-,TRBV14,CASSQAQLGQYEQYF,TGTGCCAGCAGCCAAGCCCAGCTAGGACAGTACGAGCAGTACTTC
TRBJ2-3,-,-,TRBV6-5,CASSPQGGPDTQYF,TGTGCCAGCAGTCCCCAGGGGGGACCAGATACGCAGTATTTT
TRBJ1-5,-,TRBD1,TRBV27,CASSPMLRGQSNQPQHF,TGTGCCAGCAGTCCCATGCTCAGGGGGCAGAGCAATCAGCCCCAGCATTTT
TRBJ1-4,-,-,TRBV4-1,CASSQDAPRRRRTNEKLFF,TGCGCCAGCAGCCAAGACGCGCCAAGGAGGAGGAGGACTAATGAAAAACTGTTTTTT
TRBJ1-5,-,TRBD1,TRBV19,CASKGRLGQEVGQPQHF,TGTGCCAGTAAGGGACGTCTCGGACAGGAAGTAGGTCAGCCCCAGCATTTT
TRBJ1-1,-,-,TRBV14,CASSPFVGRGNTEAFF,TGTGCCAGCAGCCCCTTTGTGGGGCGCGGGAACACTGAAGCTTTCTTT
TRBJ1-4,-,-,TRBV2,CASSQNEKLFF,TGTGCCAGCAGTCAAAATGAAAAACTGTTTTTT
TRBJ1-6,-,-,TRBV6-5,CASIGAGSPLHF,TGTGCCAGCATCGGGGCGGGGTCACCCCTCCACTTT
TRBJ2-3,-,-,TRBV7-2,CASSSDSPSTQYF,TGTGCCAGCAGCTCCGACAGCCCGTCCACCCAGTATTTT
TRBJ2-1,-,-,TRBV11-2,CASSLVGTLNEQFF,TGTGCCAGCAGCCTAGTCGGGACTTTGAATGAGCAGTTCTTC
TRBJ2-7,-,TRBD1,TRBV4-1,CASSKPGTDSYEQYF,TGCGCCAGCAGCAAACCCGGGACAGACTCCTACGAGCAGTACTTC
TRBJ1-1,once,-,TRBV2,CASSEARGMTEAFF,TGTGCCAGCAGTGAAGCAAGGGGAATGACTGAAGCTTTCTTT
TRBJ2-1,-,TRBD2,TRBV5-1,CASRRTSGRAYNEQFF,TGCGCCAGCAGGCGGACTAGCGGGAGGGCCTACAATGAGCAGTTCTTC
TRBJ1-5,once,-,TRBV7-2,CASSFSGYQPQHF,TGTGCCAGCAGTTTTTCAGGGTATCAGCCCCAGCATTTT
TRBJ2-2,-,-,TRBV18,CASSPRLETGELFF,TGTGCCAGCTCGCCGCGATTGGAGACCGGGGAGCTGTTTTTT
TRBJ1-5,-,TRBD1,TRBV19,CASSVTGVMGQPQHF,TGTGCCAGTAGTGTAACAGGGGTAATGGGGCAGCCCCAGCATTTT
TRBJ2-2,-,TRBD1,TRBV14,CASSRWTGEDSGELFF,TGTGCCAGCAGCCGGTGGACAGGGGAAGACTCCGGGGAGCTGTTTTTT
TRBJ2-1,-,TRBD2,TRBV28,CASSRHSGNSYNEQFF,TGTGCCAGCAGCCGACACAGCGGGAACTCCTACAATGAGCAGTTCTTC
TRBJ1-6,-,TRBD1,TRBV6-5,CASSSPGQGDNSPLHF,TGTGCCAGCAGTTCCCCCGGACAGGGTGATAATTCACCCCTCCACTTT
TRBJ1-1,once,-,TRBV6-5,CASRVAGNLGEAFF,TGTGCCAGCAGGGTGGCAGGGAACTTGGGTGAAGCTTTCTTT
TRBJ1-1,few,-,TRBV19,CASMRTEAFF,TGTGCCAGTATGAGGACTGAAGCTTTCTTT
TRBJ2-7,-,-,TRBV7-2,CASSSRQGYGGQYF,TGTGCCAGCAGCTCCAGACAGGGTTACGGGGGGCAGTACTTC
TRBJ2-7,-,-,TRBV7-2,CASSEQVYEQYF,TGTGCCAGCAGTGAGCAGGTCTACGAGCAGTACTTC
TRBJ1-5,-,-,TRBV18,CASSLLRSGPGSNQPQHF,TGTGCCAGCTCACTGCTGCGTAGCGGGCCAGGGAGCAATCAGCCCCAGCATTTT
TRBJ2-7,-,TRBD1,TRBV5-1,CASSFTGTGGRNEQYF,TGCGCCAGCAGCTTCACCGGGACAGGGGGGAGGAACGAGCAGTACTTC
TRBJ1-2,-,TRBD1,TRBV3-1/TRBV3-2,CASSQNPGQGAGYTF,TGTGCCAGCAGCCAGAACCCGGGACAGGGGGCAGGCTACACCTTC
TRBJ2-3,few,TRBD1,TRBV27,CASSSRGQTDTQYF,TGTGCCAGCAGTTCTCGGGGACAGACAGATACGCAGTATTTT
TRBJ1-3,few,-,TRBV15,CATSPPPTGGSGNTIYF,TGTGCCACCAGCCCTCCGCCGACCGGAGGCTCTGGAAACACCATATATTTT
TRBJ1-5,-,TRBD1,TRBV5-5,CASSPGTGVQPQHF,TGTGCCAGCAGCCCCGGGACAGGGGTTCAGCCCCAGCATTTT
TRBJ1-1,-,TRBD1,TRBV6-5,CASSYWDRGGHTEAFF,TGTGCCAGCAGTTACTGGGACAGGGGGGGTCACACTGAAGCTTTCTTT
TRBJ1-3,-,-,TRBV30,CAWSPRGPRTGNTIYF,TGTGCCTGGAGTCCGCGGGGACCGAGAACTGGAAACACCATATATTTT
TRBJ2-1,-,TRBD2,TRBV5-1,CASSSLAGGSNEQFF,TGCGCCAGCAGCTCACTAGCGGGAGGGAGCAATGAGCAGTTCTTC
TRBJ2-7,many,-,TRBV3-1/TRBV3-2,CATSGSLEQYF,TGTGCCACGTCGGGGAGCCTCGAGCAGTACTTC
TRBJ1-2,-,TRBD1,TRBV7-2,CASSSAPPQGAGRYGYTF,TGTGCCAGCAGTTCCGCTCCTCCACAGGGGGCGGGGAGGTATGGCTACACCTTC
TRBJ2-7,many,-,TRBV28,CASSITDPLRYEQYF,TGTGCCAGCAGTATCACCGATCCTTTACGGTACGAGCAGTACTTC
TRBJ1-5,-,-,TRBV19,CASTMDRGQPQHF,TGTGCCAGTACCATGGACAGAGGGCAGCCCCAGCATTTT
TRBJ2-5,-,-,TRBV5-1,CASSKQGEETQYF,TGCGCCAGCAGCAAACAGGGAGAAGAGACCCAGTACTTC
TRBJ1-1,once,TRBD1,TRBV6-6,CASSIDRGTEAFF,TGTGCCAGCAGTATTGACAGGGGGACTGAAGCTTTCTTT
TRBJ1-5,-,-,TRBV30,CAWSVGSSGNQPQHF,TGTGCCTGGAGTGTAGGTTCCTCGGGGAATCAGCCCCAGCATTTT
TRBJ1-6,-,-,TRBV7-9,CASSSRGGSSPLHF,TGTGCCAGCAGCTCCCGAGGGGGTAGCTCACCCCTCCACTTT